These T cell receptor beta chains were read from a single sample in a study of blood T cell repertoires in COVID-19. The protocol was immunoSEQ multiplex PCR, while the TCRdb copy is restricted to in-frame clones and leaves out a portion. Of some 190,000 clones detected, 70% to 90% appear once; the ten largest clones hold around 3.3%. The sequenced sample was peripheral blood. These receptors all stem from a man in his 60s with acute or convalescent COVID-19. CDR3s include the opening cysteine and the closing phenylalanine or tryptophan. The D gene is left open where the match is weak. Only some rows state a clone size, as once, few, many or a class for expanded clones.

size,J,D,V,CDR3,DNA
.,TRBJ2-2,TRBD2,TRBV5-3,CARSLSGRAGNGELFF,TGTGCCAGAAGCCTTAGCGGGAGGGCCGGGAACGGGGAGCTGTTTTTT
.,TRBJ2-1,TRBD2,TRBV6-4,CASPILAGGEDEQFF,TGTGCCAGTCCGATTCTAGCGGGAGGAGAGGATGAGCAGTTCTTC
.,TRBJ2-7,.,TRBV5-1,CASSLDRVEQYF,TGCGCCAGCAGCTTGGACAGGGTCGAGCAGTACTTC
.,TRBJ1-2,TRBD1,TRBV28,CASSPGDRGTYGYTF,TGTGCCAGCAGTCCCGGGGACAGGGGAACCTATGGCTACACCTTC
.,TRBJ2-1,.,TRBV7-5,CVRSFPSSYNEQFF,TGTGTCAGAAGCTTCCCTAGCTCCTACAATGAGCAGTTCTTC
.,TRBJ1-2,TRBD1,TRBV27,CASTSTGTGNYGYTF,TGTGCCAGCACCTCTACCGGGACAGGGAACTATGGCTACACCTTC
.,TRBJ2-1,.,TRBV12-5,CASGLVVSASSYNEQFF,TGTGCTAGTGGTCTAGTAGTTAGCGCGAGCTCCTACAATGAGCAGTTCTTC
.,TRBJ2-7,TRBD1,TRBV7-2,CASSQYRGHEQYF,TGTGCCAGCAGCCAATACAGGGGGCACGAGCAGTACTTC
.,TRBJ2-1,.,TRBV5-4,CASSSPLGNRYNEQFF,TGTGCCAGCAGCTCGCCCCTAGGAAACCGCTACAATGAGCAGTTCTTC
.,TRBJ2-1,.,TRBV24-1,CATSDFLASSYNEQFF,TGTGCCACCAGTGATTTTTTGGCTAGCTCCTACAATGAGCAGTTCTTC
.,TRBJ1-4,TRBD1,TRBV2,CASSPGQTNEKLFF,TGTGCCAGCAGTCCGGGACAGACTAATGAAAAACTGTTTTTT
.,TRBJ1-5,.,TRBV24-1,CATSRQAPRVKRFLDQPQHF,TGTGCCACCAGTCGGCAGGCCCCTAGAGTAAAGCGGTTCCTTGATCAGCCCCAGCATTTT
.,TRBJ1-5,TRBD1,TRBV3-1/TRBV3-2,CASSPGTGGRQPQHF,TGTGCCAGCAGCCCCGGGACAGGGGGCAGGCAGCCCCAGCATTTT
.,TRBJ2-6,TRBD1,TRBV27,CASSLEGTGALSGANVLTF,TGTGCCAGCAGTTTAGAGGGGACAGGGGCTCTCTCTGGGGCCAACGTCCTGACTTTC
.,TRBJ2-7,TRBD1,TRBV9,CASSVETGGYEQYF,TGTGCCAGCAGCGTAGAGACAGGGGGATACGAGCAGTACTTC
.,TRBJ2-7,.,TRBV11-2,CASFSGGSPYEQYF,TGTGCCAGCTTCTCGGGCGGGTCACCCTACGAGCAGTACTTC
.,TRBJ1-6,TRBD1,TRBV6-5,CASSWSTGNSPLHF,TGTGCCAGCAGTTGGTCGACAGGGAATTCACCCCTCCACTTT
.,TRBJ2-7,.,TRBV6-2/TRBV6-3,CASSYSSGLSSYEQYF,TGTGCCAGCAGTTACTCATCTGGGCTCAGCTCCTACGAGCAGTACTTC
.,TRBJ1-5,TRBD1,TRBV19,CASSMALSTGSNQPQHF,TGTGCCAGTAGTATGGCCCTTTCGACAGGGAGCAATCAGCCCCAGCATTTT
.,TRBJ2-3,.,TRBV7-2,CASSQRPLTDTQYF,TGTGCCAGCAGCCAGCGTCCCCTCACAGATACGCAGTATTTT
.,TRBJ2-7,.,TRBV28,CASTLTGTSHLTLQYF,TGTGCCAGCACCCTCACCGGGACTTCCCACCTTACCCTGCAGTACTTC
.,TRBJ2-3,TRBD2,TRBV7-9,CASSYLAGGGTDTQYF,TGTGCCAGCAGCTATCTAGCGGGAGGGGGCACAGATACGCAGTATTTT
few,TRBJ1-1,TRBD1,TRBV29-1,CSAQQGDRAEAFF,TGCAGCGCTCAACAGGGGGATAGGGCTGAAGCTTTCTTT
.,TRBJ1-1,TRBD1,TRBV6-6,CASSFLPGQRYTEAFF,TGTGCCAGCAGTTTCCTTCCGGGACAGAGATACACTGAAGCTTTCTTT
.,TRBJ1-3,TRBD1,TRBV9,CASSVEDRVGNTIYF,TGTGCCAGCAGCGTAGAGGACAGGGTGGGAAACACCATATATTTT
.,TRBJ2-7,TRBD1,TRBV6-5,CASRRTGPYEQYF,TGTGCCAGCAGGAGGACAGGACCCTACGAGCAGTACTTC
once,TRBJ2-3,TRBD2,TRBV7-6,CASSLVGGGTDTQYF,TGTGCCAGCAGCTTAGTCGGGGGGGGCACAGATACGCAGTATTTT
few,TRBJ2-2,.,TRBV7-6,CASSLGPSGVGTGELFF,TGTGCCAGCAGCCTAGGTCCGTCGGGAGTAGGCACCGGGGAGCTGTTTTTT
.,TRBJ2-7,TRBD2,TRBV6-4,CASVTTGTSGSSYEQYF,TGTGCCAGCGTAACTACCGGGACTAGCGGGAGTTCTTACGAGCAGTACTTC
few,TRBJ2-7,TRBD1,TRBV11-1,CASSRDRVSYEQYF,TGTGCCAGCAGCCGCGACAGGGTCTCCTACGAGCAGTACTTC
once,TRBJ2-7,TRBD1,TRBV5-1,CASRRTGYDYEQYF,TGCGCCAGCAGAAGGACAGGCTACGACTACGAGCAGTACTTC